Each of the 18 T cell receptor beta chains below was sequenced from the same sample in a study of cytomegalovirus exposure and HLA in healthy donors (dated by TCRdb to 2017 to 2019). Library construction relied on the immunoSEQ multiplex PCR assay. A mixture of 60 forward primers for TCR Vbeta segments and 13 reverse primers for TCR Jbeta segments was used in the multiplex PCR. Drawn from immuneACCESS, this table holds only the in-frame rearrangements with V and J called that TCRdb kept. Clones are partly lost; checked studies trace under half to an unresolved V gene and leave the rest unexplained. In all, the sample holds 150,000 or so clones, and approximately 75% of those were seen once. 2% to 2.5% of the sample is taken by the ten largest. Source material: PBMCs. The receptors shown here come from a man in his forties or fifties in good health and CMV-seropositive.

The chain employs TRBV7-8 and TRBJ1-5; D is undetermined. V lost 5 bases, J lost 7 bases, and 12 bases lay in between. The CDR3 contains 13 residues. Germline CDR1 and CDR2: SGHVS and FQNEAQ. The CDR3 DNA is TGTGCCAGCAGCGCGGAGGGTGGCCAGCCCCAGCATTTT. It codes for CASSAEGGQPQHF.

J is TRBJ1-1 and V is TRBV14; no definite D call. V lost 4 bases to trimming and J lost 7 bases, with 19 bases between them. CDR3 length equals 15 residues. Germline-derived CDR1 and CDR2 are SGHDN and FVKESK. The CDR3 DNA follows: TGTGCCAGCAGCCTCCTCCCGGGAACCCTGATTGAAGCTTTCTTT. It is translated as CASSLLPGTLIEAFF. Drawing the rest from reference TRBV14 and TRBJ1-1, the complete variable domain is EAGVTQFPSHSVIEKGQTVTLRCDPISGHDNLYWYRRVMGKEIKFLLHFVKESKQDESGMPNNRFLAERTGGTYSTLKVQPAELEDSGVYFCASSLLPGTLIEAFFGQGTRLTVV.

The CDR3 sequence is CASSPGRTDTQYF. In DNA form, the CDR3 reads TGTGCCAGCAGTCCCGGGAGGACAGATACGCAGTATTTT. The V gene is TRBV7-6, the J gene TRBJ2-3; 7 positions match TRBD2. The J segment lost 3 bases and the V segment lost 6 bases, leaving 3 bases of the junction unmatched. The germline gives CDR1 SGHVS, CDR2 FNYEAQ. CDR3 length: 13 amino acids.

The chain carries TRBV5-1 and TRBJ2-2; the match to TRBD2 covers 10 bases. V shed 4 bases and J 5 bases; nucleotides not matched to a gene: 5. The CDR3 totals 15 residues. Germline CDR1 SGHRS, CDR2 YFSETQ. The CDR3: CASSEERGGTGELFF. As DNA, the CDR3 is TGCGCCAGCAGCGAGGAGCGGGGGGGAACCGGGGAGCTGTTTTTT.

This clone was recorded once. CDR3 nucleotides: TGTGCCAGCTCACCACCGGGGGGGATCTCTGGAAACACCATATATTTT. Encoded protein: CASSPPGGISGNTIYF. The chain links TRBV18 to TRBJ1-3; perhaps TRBD1 as D (5 bases). Germline values: CDR1 KGHSH, CDR2 LQKENI. CDR3 size: 16 residues. V was pared by 0 bases and J by 0 bases, with 9 bases between.

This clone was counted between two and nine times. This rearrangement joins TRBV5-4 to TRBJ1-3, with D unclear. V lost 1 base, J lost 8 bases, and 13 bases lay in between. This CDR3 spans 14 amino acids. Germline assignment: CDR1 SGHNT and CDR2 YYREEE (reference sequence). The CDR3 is CASSLIGSRDTIYF. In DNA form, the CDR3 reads TGTGCCAGCAGCTTGATCGGCTCTCGGGACACCATATATTTT.

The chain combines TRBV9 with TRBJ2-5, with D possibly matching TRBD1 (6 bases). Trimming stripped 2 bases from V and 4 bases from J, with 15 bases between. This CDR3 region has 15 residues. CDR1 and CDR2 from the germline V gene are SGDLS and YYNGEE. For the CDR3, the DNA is TGTGCCAGCAGCGTTTCACCGGGACATTTAGAGACCCAGTACTTC. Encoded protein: CASSVSPGHLETQYF.

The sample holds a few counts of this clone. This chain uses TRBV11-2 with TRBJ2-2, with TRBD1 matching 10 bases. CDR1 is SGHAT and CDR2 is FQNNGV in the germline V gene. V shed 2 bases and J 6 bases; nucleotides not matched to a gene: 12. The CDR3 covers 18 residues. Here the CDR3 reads CASSLMPPGQGKSGELFF. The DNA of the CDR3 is TGTGCCAGCAGCTTAATGCCTCCGGGACAGGGGAAATCCGGGGAGCTGTTTTTT. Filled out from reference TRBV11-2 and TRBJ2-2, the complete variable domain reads EAGVAQSPRYKIIEKRQSVAFWCNPISGHATLYWYQQILGQGPKLLIQFQNNGVVDDSQLPKDRFSAERLKGVDSTLKIQPAKLEDSAVYLCASSLMPPGQGKSGELFFGEGSRLTVL.

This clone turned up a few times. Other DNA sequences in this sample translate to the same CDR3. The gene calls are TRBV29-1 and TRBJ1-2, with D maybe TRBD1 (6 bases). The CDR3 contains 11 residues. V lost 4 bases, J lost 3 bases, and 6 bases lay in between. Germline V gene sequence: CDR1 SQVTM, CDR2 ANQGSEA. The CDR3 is CSVGTDYGYTF. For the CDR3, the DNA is TGCAGCGTTGGGACAGACTATGGCTACACCTTC.

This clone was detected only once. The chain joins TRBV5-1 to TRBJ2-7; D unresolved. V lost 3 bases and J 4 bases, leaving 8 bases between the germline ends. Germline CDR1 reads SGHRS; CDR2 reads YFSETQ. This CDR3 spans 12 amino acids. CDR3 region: CASSSYFYEQYF. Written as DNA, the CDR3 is TGCGCCAGCAGCTCGTATTTTTACGAGCAGTACTTC.

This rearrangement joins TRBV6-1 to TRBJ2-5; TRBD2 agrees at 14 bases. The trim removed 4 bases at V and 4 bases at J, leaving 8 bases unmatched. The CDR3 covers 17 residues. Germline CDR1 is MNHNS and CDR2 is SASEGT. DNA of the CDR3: TGTGCCAGCAGTGTGACTAGCGGGGGGGCCACCGGAGAGACCCAGTACTTC. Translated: CASSVTSGGATGETQYF.

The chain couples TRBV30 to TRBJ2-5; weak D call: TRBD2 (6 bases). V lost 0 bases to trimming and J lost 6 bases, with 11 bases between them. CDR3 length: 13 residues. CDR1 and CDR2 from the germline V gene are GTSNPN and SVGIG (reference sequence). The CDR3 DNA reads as TGTGCCTGGAGTGTAGGGCTAGCGCAGACCCAGTACTTC. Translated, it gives CAWSVGLAQTQYF.

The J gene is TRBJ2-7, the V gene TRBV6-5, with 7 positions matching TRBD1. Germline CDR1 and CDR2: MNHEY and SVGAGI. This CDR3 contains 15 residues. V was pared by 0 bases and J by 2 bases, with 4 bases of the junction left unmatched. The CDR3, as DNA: TGTGCCAGCAGTTACTCGGGACAGCCCACCTACGAGCAGTACTTC. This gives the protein CASSYSGQPTYEQYF.

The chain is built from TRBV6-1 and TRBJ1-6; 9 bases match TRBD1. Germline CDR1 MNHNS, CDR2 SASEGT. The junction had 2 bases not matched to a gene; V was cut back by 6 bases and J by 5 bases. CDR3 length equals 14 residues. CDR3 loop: CASRTGGHNSPLHF. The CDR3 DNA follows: TGTGCCAGCAGGACAGGGGGACATAATTCACCCCTCCACTTT.

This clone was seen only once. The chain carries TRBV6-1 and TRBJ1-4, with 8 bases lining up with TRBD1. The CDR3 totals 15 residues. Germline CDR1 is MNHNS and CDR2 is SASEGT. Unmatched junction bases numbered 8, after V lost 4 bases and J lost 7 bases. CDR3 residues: CASSVGQGRSEKLFF. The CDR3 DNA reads TGTGCCAGCAGTGTTGGACAGGGAAGGAGTGAAAAACTGTTTTTT.

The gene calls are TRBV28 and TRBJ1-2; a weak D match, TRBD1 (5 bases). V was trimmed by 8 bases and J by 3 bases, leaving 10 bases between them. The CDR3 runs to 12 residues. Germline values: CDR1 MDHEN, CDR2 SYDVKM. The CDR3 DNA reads TGTGCCAGCGTCAGGGCAGACTATGGCTACACCTTC. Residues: CASVRADYGYTF.

This CDR3 is CASSERGQLNTEAFF. The CDR3 DNA sequence: TGTGCCAGCAGTGAAAGGGGACAGCTGAACACTGAAGCTTTCTTT. The V call is TRBV6-1, the J call TRBJ1-1, with TRBD1 identical over 7 bases. V dropped 2 bases and J dropped 0; count of bases not matched to a gene: 3. CDR3 length: 15 residues. Germline V gene data show CDR1 as MNHNS and CDR2 as SASEGT.

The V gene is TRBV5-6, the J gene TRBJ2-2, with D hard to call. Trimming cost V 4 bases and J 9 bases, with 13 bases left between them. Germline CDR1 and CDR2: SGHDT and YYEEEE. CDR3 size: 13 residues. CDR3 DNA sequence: TGTGCCAGCAGCCTGGTCGGCGGCCGGGAGCTGTTTTTT. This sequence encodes CASSLVGGRELFF. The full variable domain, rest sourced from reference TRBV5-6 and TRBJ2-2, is DAGVTQSPTHLIKTRGQQVTLRCSPKSGHDTVSWYQQALGQGPQFIFQYYEEEERQRGNFPDRFSGHQFPNYSSELNVNALLLGDSALYLCASSLVGGRELFFGEGSRLTVL.